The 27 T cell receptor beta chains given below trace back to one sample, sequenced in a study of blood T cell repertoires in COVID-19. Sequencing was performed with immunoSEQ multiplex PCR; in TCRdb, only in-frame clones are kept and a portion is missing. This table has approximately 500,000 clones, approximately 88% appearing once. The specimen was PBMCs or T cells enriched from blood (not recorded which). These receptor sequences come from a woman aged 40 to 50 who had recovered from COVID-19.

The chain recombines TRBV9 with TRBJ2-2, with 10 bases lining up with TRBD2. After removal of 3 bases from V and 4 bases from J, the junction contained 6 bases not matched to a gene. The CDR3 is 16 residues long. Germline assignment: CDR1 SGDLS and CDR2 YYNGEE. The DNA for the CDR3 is TGTGCCAGCAGCGAGCTTCGGACTAGCGGCACCGGGGAGCTGTTTTTT. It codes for CASSELRTSGTGELFF.

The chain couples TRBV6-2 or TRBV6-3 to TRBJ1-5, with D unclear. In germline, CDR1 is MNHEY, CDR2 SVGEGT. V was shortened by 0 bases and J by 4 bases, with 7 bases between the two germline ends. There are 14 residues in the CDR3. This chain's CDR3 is CASSYSVFNQPQHF. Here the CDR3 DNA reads TGTGCCAGCAGTTACTCCGTTTTTAATCAGCCCCAGCATTTT.

The chain's CDR3 is CAISESLAGVLAKNIQYF. The CDR3 region has the DNA TGTGCCATCAGTGAGTCACTAGCGGGAGTTTTAGCCAAAAACATTCAGTACTTC. The chain combines TRBV10-3 with TRBJ2-4, with TRBD2 matching over 11 bases. This CDR3 is built from 18 residues. Trimming cost V 0 bases and J 0 bases; bases outside gene matches: 4. The germline V gene encodes CDR1 ENHRY and CDR2 SYGVKD.

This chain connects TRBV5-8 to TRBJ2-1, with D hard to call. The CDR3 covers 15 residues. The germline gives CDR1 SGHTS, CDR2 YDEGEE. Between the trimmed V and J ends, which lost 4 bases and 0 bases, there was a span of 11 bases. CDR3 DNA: TGTGCCAGCAGCCCCTACCTTATCTCCTACAATGAGCAGTTCTTC. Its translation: CASSPYLISYNEQFF.

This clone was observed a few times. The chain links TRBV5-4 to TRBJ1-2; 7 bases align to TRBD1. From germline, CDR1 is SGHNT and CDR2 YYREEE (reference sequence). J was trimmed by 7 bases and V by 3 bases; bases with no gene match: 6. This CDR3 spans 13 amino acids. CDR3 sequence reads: CASSSRGITGYTF. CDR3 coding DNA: TGTGCCAGCAGCTCCAGGGGGATTACTGGCTACACCTTC. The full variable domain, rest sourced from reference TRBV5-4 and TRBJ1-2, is ETGVTQSPTHLIKTRGQQVTLRCSSQSGHNTVSWYQQALGQGPQFIFQYYREEENGRGNFPPRFSGLQFPNYSSELNVNALELDDSALYLCASSSRGITGYTFGSGTRLTVV.

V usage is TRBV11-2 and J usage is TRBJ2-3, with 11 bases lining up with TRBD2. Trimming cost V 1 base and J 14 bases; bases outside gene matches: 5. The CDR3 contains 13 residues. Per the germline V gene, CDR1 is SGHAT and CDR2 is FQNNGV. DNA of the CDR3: TGTGCCAGCAGCTTAGTAACTAGCGGGAGTCTGTATTTT. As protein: CASSLVTSGSLYF.

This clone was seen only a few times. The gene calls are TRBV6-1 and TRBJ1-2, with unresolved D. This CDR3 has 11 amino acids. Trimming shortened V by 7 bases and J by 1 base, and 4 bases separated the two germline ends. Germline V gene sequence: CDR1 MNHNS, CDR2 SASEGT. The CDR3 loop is CASNGNYGYTF. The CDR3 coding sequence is TGTGCCAGCAACGGTAACTATGGCTACACCTTC.

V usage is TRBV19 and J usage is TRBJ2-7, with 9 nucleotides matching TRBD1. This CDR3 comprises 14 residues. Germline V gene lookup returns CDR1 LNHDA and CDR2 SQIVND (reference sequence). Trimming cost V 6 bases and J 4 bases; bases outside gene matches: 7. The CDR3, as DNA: TGTGCCAGTAGCCCCCGGGACAGGGCTTACGAGCAGTACTTC. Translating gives CASSPRDRAYEQYF.

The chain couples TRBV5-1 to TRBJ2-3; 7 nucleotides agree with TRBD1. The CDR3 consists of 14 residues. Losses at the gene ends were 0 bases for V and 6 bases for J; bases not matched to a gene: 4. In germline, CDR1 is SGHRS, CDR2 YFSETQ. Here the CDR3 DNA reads TGCGCCAGCAGCTTGGGACAGGGAGTGGATACGCAGTATTTT. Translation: CASSLGQGVDTQYF.

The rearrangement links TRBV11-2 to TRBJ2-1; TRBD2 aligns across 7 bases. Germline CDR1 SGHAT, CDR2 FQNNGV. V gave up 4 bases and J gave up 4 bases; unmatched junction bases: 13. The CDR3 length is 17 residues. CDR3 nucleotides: TGTGCCAGCAGCTCGGGGGGACGCCAAATTATATACAATGAGCAGTTCTTC. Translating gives CASSSGGRQIIYNEQFF.

In DNA form, the CDR3 reads TGTGCCAGCAGCCCCCCCGGGGGGGAAGAGACCCAGTACTTC. It translates to CASSPPGGEETQYF. V gene TRBV6-5 combines with J gene TRBJ2-5, with TRBD2 matching over 8 bases. The CDR3 contains 14 residues. CDR1 MNHEY and CDR2 SVGAGI come from the germline V gene. V trimming: 6 bases; J trimming: 3 bases; junction bases outside the gene matches: 6.

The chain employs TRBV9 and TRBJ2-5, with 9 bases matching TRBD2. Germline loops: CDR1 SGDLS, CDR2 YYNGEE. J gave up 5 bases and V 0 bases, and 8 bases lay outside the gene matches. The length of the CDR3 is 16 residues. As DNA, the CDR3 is TGTGCCAGCAGCGTAGAAGGCGGGAGGGCCCAGGAGACCCAGTACTTC. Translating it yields CASSVEGGRAQETQYF.

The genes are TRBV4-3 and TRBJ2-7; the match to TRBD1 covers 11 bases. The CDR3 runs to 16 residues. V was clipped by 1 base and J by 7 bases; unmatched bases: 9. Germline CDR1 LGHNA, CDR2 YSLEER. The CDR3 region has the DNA TGCGCCAGCAGCCAAGTCCCCGGGACAGGGGGGTGGGAGCAGTACTTC. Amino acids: CASSQVPGTGGWEQYF.

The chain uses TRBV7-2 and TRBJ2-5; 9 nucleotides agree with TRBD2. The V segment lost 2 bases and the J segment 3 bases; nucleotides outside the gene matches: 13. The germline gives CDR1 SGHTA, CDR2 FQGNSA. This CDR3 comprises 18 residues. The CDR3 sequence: CASSLLPRVASGKETQYF. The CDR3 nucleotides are TGTGCCAGCAGCTTATTACCCAGGGTGGCTAGCGGGAAAGAGACCCAGTACTTC.

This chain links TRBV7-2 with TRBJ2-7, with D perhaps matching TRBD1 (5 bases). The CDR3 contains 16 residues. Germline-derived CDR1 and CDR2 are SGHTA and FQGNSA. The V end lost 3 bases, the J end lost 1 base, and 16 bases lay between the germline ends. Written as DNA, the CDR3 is TGTGCCAGCAGCTTGGGGTGGGGCGGACCATCCTACGAGCAGTACTTC. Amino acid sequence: CASSLGWGGPSYEQYF.

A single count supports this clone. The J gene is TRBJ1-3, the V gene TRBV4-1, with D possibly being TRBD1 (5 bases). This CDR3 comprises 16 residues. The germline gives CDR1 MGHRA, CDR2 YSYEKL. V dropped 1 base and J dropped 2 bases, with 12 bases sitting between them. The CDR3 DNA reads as TGCGCCAGCAGCCAAGCTTCGGGGGGTACTGGAAACACCATATATTTT. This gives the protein CASSQASGGTGNTIYF.

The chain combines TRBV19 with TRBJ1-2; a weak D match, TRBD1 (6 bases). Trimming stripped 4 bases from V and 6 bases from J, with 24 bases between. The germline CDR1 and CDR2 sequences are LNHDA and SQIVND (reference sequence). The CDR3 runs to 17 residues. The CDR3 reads CASSTVGGRQGLDGYTF. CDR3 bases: TGTGCCAGTAGTACCGTGGGGGGGCGTCAGGGGCTCGATGGCTACACCTTC. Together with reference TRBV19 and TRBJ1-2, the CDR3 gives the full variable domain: DGGITQSPKYLFRKEGQNVTLSCEQNLNHDAMYWYRQDPGQGLRLIYYSQIVNDFQKGDIAEGYSVSREKKESFPLTVTSAQKNPTAFYLCASSTVGGRQGLDGYTFGSGTRLTVV.

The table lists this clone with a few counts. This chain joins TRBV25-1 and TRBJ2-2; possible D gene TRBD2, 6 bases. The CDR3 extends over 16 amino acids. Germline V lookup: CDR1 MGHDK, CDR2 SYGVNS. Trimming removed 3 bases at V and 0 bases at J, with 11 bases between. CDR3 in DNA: TGTGCCAGCAGTGATCCCGGGACTGCGAACACCGGGGAGCTGTTTTTT. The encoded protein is CASSDPGTANTGELFF.

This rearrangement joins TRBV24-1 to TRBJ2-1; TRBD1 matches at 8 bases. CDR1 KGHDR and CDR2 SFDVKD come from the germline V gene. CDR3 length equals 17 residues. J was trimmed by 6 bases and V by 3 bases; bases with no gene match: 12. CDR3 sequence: CATSDPTGQDSRNEQFF. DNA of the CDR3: TGTGCCACCAGTGATCCGACGGGACAGGACAGTCGCAATGAGCAGTTCTTC.

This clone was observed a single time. The CDR3 DNA follows: TGCGCCAGCAGCCCGAGCGGGAGAAGGATCGAGCAGTACTTC. Protein product: CASSPSGRRIEQYF. The rearrangement links TRBV5-1 to TRBJ2-7; 8 nucleotides align to TRBD2. This CDR3 has 14 residues. Trimming at V came to 4 bases and at J to 6 bases, leaving 9 bases not matched to a gene. The V gene's germline CDR1 is SGHRS and CDR2 YFSETQ.

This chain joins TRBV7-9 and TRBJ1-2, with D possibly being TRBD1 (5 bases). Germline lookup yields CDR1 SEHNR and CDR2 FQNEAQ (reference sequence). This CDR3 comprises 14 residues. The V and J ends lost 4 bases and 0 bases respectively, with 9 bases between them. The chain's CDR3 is CASSSGHANYGYTF. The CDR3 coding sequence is TGTGCCAGCAGCTCTGGACACGCTAACTATGGCTACACCTTC. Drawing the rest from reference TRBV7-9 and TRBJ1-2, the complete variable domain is DTGVSQNPRHKITKRGQNVTFRCDPISEHNRLYWYRQTLGQGPEFLTYFQNEAQLEKSRLLSDRFSAERPKGSFSTLEIQRTEQGDSAMYLCASSSGHANYGYTFGSGTRLTVV.

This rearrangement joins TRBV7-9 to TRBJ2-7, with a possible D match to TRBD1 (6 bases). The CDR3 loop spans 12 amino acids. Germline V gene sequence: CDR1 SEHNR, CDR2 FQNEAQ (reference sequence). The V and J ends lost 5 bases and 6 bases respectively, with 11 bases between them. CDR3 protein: CASSPQGSEQYF. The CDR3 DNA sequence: TGTGCCAGCAGCCCACAGGGAAGCGAGCAGTACTTC.

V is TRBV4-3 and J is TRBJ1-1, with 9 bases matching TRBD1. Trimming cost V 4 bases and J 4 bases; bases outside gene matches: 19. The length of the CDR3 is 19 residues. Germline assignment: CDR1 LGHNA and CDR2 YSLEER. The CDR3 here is CASSLRPPGQGDLSTEAFF. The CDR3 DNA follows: TGCGCCAGCAGCCTCAGGCCCCCGGGACAGGGTGATTTGAGCACTGAAGCTTTCTTT.

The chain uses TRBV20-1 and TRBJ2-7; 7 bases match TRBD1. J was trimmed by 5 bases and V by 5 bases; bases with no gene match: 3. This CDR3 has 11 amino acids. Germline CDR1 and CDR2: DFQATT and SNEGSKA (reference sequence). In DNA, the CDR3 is TGCAGTGCTCATACAGGGGACGAGCAGTACTTC. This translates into CSAHTGDEQYF.

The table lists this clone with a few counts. The CDR3 region has the DNA TGTGCCAGTAGTATCACATTTTCCAATCAGCCCCAGCATTTT. Amino acids: CASSITFSNQPQHF. V usage is TRBV19 and J usage is TRBJ1-5, with D hard to call. The germline CDR1 and CDR2 sequences are LNHDA and SQIVND (reference sequence). Trimming pared 3 bases from V and 3 bases from J, leaving 9 bases between. The length of the CDR3 is 14 residues.

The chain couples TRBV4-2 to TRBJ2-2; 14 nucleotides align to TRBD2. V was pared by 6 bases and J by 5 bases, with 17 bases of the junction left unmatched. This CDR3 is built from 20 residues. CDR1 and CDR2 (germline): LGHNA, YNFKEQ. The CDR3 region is CASRDPGLAGVEGVTGELFF. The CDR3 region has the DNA TGTGCCAGCAGGGATCCGGGACTAGCGGGAGTAGAAGGGGTTACCGGGGAGCTGTTTTTT.

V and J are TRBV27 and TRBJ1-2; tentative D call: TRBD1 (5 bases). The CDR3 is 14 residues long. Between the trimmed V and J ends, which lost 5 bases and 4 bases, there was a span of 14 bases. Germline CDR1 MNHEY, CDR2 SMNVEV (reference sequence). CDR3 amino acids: CASSLAGGAYGYTF. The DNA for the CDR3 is TGTGCCAGCAGTCTGGCGGGGGGAGCCTATGGCTACACCTTC.